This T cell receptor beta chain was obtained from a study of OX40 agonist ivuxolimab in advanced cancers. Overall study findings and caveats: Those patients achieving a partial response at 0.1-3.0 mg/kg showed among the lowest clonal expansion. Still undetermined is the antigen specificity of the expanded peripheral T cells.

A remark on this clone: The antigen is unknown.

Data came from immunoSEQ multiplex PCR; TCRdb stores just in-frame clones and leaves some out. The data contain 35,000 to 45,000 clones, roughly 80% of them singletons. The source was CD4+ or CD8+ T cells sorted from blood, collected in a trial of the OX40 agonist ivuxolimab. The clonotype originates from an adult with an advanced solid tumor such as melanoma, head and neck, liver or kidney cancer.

The CDR3 nucleotides are TGTGCCAGCAGCTTAGTCGGCGGAAACTATGGCTACACCTTC. This codes for CASSLVGGNYGYTF. The chain uses TRBV11-2 and TRBJ1-2; no clear D. Germline V gene lookup returns CDR1 SGHAT and CDR2 FQNNGV. The CDR3 extends over 14 amino acids. V gave up 1 base and J gave up 2 bases, with 8 bases separating them.